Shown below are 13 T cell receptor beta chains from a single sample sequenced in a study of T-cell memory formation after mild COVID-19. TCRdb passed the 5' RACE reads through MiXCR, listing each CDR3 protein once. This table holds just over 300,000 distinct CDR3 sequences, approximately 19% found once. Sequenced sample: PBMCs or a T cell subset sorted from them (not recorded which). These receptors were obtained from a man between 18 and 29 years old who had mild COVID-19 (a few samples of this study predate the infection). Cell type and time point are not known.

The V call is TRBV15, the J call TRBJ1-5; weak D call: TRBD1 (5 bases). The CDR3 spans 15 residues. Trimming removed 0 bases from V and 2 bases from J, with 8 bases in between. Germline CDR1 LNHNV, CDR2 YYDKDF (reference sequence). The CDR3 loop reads CATSRDRGRNQPQHF. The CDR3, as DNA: TGTGCCACCAGCAGAGATCGGGGCCGCAATCAGCCCCAGCATTTT.

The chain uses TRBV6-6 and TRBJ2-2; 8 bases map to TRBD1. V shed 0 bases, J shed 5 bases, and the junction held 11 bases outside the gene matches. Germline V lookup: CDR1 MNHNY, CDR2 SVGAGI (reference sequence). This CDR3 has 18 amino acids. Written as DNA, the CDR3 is TGTGCCAGCAGTTACTCGAGGCAGGGGGCACCGAGGACCGGGGAGCTGTTTTTT. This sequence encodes CASSYSRQGAPRTGELFF.

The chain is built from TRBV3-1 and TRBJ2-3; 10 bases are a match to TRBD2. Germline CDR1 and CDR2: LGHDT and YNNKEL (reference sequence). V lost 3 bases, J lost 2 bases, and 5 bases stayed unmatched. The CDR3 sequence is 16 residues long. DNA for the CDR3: TGTGCCAGCAGCCATGGACTAGCGGACATCACAGATACGCAGTATTTT. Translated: CASSHGLADITDTQYF.

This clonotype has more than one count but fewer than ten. CDR3 in amino acids: CSANTRVGQPQHF. The CDR3 nucleotides read TGCAGTGCTAACACAAGGGTAGGTCAGCCCCAGCATTTT. The rearrangement uses TRBV20-1 and TRBJ1-5; D not resolved. V lost 4 bases and J 6 bases, leaving 13 bases between the germline ends. Germline V gene data show CDR1 as DFQATT and CDR2 as SNEGSKA (reference sequence). CDR3 length: 13 residues.

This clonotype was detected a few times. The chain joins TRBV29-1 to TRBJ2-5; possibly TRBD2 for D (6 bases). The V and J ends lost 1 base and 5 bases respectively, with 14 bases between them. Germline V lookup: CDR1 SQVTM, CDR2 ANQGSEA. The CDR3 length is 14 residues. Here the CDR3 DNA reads TGCAGCGTTGAAGCCCGGGGCGGAGGGGAGACCCAGTACTTC. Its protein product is CSVEARGGGETQYF.

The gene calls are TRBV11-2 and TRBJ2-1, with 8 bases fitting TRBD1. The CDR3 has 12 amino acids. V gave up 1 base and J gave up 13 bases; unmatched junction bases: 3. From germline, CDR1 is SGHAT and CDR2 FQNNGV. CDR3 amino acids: CASSLGGQGQFF. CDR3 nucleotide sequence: TGTGCCAGCAGCTTAGGTGGACAGGGACAGTTCTTC.

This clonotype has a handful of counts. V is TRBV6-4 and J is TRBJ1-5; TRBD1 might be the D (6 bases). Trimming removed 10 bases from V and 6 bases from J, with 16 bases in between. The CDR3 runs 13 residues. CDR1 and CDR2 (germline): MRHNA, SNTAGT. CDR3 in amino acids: CAIVQGGGQPQHF. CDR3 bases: TGTGCCATAGTACAGGGAGGGGGTCAGCCCCAGCATTTT.

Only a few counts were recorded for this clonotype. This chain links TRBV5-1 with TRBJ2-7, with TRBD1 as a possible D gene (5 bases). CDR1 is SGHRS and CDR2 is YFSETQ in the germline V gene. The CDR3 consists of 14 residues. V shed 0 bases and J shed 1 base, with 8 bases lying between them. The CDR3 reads CASSLGPGSYEQYV. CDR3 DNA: TGCGCCAGCAGCTTGGGGCCAGGGTCCTACGAGCAGTACGTC.

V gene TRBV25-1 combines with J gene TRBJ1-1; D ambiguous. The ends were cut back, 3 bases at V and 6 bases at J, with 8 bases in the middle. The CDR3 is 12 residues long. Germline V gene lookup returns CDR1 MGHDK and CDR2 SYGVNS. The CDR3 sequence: CASSDGLSEAFF. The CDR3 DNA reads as TGTGCCAGCAGTGACGGGCTATCTGAAGCTTTCTTT. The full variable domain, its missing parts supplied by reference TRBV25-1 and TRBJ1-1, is EADIYQTPRYLVIGTGKKITLECSQTMGHDKMYWYQQDPGMELHLIHYSYGVNSTEKGDLSSESTVSRIRTEHFPLTLESARPSHTSQYLCASSDGLSEAFFGQGTRLTVV.

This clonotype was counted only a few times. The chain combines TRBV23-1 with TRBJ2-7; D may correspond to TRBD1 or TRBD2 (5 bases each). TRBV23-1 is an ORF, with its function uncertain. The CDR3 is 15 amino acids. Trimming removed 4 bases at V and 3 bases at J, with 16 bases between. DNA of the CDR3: TGCGCCAGCAGTCGATACCGGGACGGATACTACGAGCAGTACGTC. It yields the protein CASSRYRDGYYEQYV.

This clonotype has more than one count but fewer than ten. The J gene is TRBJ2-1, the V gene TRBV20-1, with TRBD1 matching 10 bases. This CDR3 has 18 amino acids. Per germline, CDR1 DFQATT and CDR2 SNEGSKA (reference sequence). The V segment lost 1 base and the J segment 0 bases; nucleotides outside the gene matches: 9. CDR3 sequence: CSARGDGTGVASYNEQFF. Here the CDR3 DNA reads TGCAGTGCTAGAGGAGACGGGACAGGGGTGGCCTCCTACAATGAGCAGTTCTTC.

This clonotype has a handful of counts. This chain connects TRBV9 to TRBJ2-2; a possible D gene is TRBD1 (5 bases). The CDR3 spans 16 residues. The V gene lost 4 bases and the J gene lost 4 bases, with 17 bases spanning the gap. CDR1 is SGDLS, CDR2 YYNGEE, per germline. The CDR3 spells CASSFRRTLSTGELFF. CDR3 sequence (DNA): TGTGCCAGCAGCTTCCGACGGACACTGTCCACCGGGGAGCTGTTTTTT.

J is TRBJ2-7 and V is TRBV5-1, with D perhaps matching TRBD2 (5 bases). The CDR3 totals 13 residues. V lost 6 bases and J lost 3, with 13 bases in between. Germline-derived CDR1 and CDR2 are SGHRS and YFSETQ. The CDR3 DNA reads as TGCGCCAGCAAGAGAGGGCTTAACTACGAGCAGTACTTC. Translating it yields CASKRGLNYEQYF.